The sequence of this TCR beta chain was determined in a study of T cells in Graves' hyperthyroidism and ophthalmopathy. Study-level background: Before any treatment, at initial diagnosis, peripheral blood was collected.

The germline CDR1 and CDR2 sequences are MNHEY and SMNVEV (reference sequence). This CDR3 has 15 residues. V lost 4 bases, J lost 5 bases, and 7 bases stayed unmatched. RNA transcripts provided the source from which TCR beta CDR3 regions were amplified. TCR CDR3 regions were first amplified by RT-PCR with HTBI primers. One entry per CDR3 protein results from TCRdb running MiXCR on the multiplex PCR reads. The profile shows about 350,000 distinct CDR3 sequences, 15% to 20% of them singletons. Exclusion of a patient resulted from uncontrolled infection, other autoimmune disease, pregnancy or lactation. Fresh peripheral blood, around 10 ml, yielded the PBMCs.

Sequencing used blood. This TCR was recovered from a woman between 40 and 50 years old with Graves' ophthalmopathy. V and J are TRBV27 and TRBJ2-7; 11 bases match TRBD1. The CDR3 region is CASSSPDRGRHEQYF. DNA for the CDR3: TGTGCCAGCAGTTCCCCGGACAGGGGGCGCCACGAGCAGTACTTC.